The T cell receptor beta chain under discussion was sequenced for a study of shared clonotypes between healthy human individuals. Regarding the study as a whole: In contrast to clonotypes shared by all four donors, non-shared clonotypes had lower generation probabilities.

This clone has only one observation. Its antigen is still unknown. Naive CD8 cells lacked CD45RO, underwent positive selection for CCR7 and left out terminally differentiated effector memory CD45RA+ cells. Every one of the donors was a Caucasian adult that lived in Nashville, Tennessee. Libraries were prepared by immunoSEQ multiplex PCR; TCRdb keeps only in-frame clonotypes and omits some of them. The sample lists 1.5 million to 2.5 million clones, about 94% occurring once. Sequences were obtained from naive CD8+ T cells sorted from blood. The TCR originated in a man younger than 35 in good health.

The CDR3 nucleotides are TGTGCCAGCAGCCCCACCCTAGCGGGAGGATACGAGCAGTACTTC. Its translation: CASSPTLAGGYEQYF. V and J are TRBV9 and TRBJ2-7; TRBD2 matches 11 bases. There are 15 residues in the CDR3. V shed 4 bases and J 4 bases; nucleotides not matched to a gene: 7. Germline V gives CDR1 SGDLS, CDR2 YYNGEE. Complete variable domain (other parts from reference TRBV9 and TRBJ2-7): DSGVTQTPKHLITATGQRVTLRCSPRSGDLSVYWYQQSLDQGLQFLIQYYNGEERAKGNILERFSAQQFPDLHSELNLSSLELGDSALYFCASSPTLAGGYEQYFGPGTRLTVT.